The sequence of this T cell receptor (beta chain) was determined in a study of blood T cell repertoires in COVID-19. This clone showed up just a few times. Profiling relied on immunoSEQ multiplex PCR, and the TCRdb table lists in-frame clones only, not all of them. The table has 200,000 to 300,000 clones, around four fifths seen once. Germline assignment: CDR1 MNHEY and CDR2 SVGAGI. Trimming pared 2 bases from V and 1 base from J, leaving 8 bases between. CDR3 length: 15 amino acids. Sequencing input: peripheral blood. This TCR came from a woman aged 55-69 years with active or convalescent COVID-19. This chain uses TRBV6-5 with TRBJ2-2; tentatively, D is TRBD1 (7 bases). For the CDR3, the DNA is TGTGCCAGCAGTTACCAGGGGGGGAACACCGGGGAGCTGTTTTTT. This gives the protein CASSYQGGNTGELFF.